These T cell receptor beta chains were read from a single sample in a study of cytomegalovirus exposure and HLA in healthy donors. Sequencing was performed with immunoSEQ multiplex PCR; in TCRdb, only in-frame clones are kept and a portion is missing. The data hold approximately 140,000 clones, with about 64% observed a single time. Sample: PBMCs. The receptor source for this set is a woman in her sixties or seventies in good health and CMV-seropositive. Both conserved end residues are trimmed from each CDR3. The D gene is left open where the match is weak.

j_call d_call v_call cdr3_aa
TRBJ2-5 - TRBV6-5 ASSYSGQMETQY
TRBJ2-7 - TRBV6-5 ASSYNRVSNEQY
TRBJ2-5 - TRBV18 ASSPGAGYQETQY
TRBJ1-2 TRBD1 TRBV18 ASSPGAGQNYGYT
TRBJ2-1 TRBD1 TRBV5-4 ASSSRKDRENEQF
TRBJ2-7 TRBD2 TRBV6-1 ASSARTSFPYEQY
TRBJ2-1 TRBD1 TRBV25-1 ASSESRTGRSYNEQF
TRBJ2-6 TRBD1 TRBV7-2 ASSLRDRSSGANVLT
TRBJ2-3 - TRBV15 ATSQYAGAGDTQY
TRBJ2-7 TRBD1 TRBV5-1 ASSFGRGPDEQY
- - TRBV27 ASSLTGGANEQY
TRBJ2-2 TRBD1 TRBV14 ASSRQGRSGELF
TRBJ2-1 TRBD2 TRBV27 ASSLLLGRSGSYNEQF
TRBJ1-2 - TRBV7-3 ASSYSSVGGYT
TRBJ2-2 TRBD2 TRBV6-5 ASRLAGANTGELF
TRBJ1-2 - TRBV28 ASSFEGLVNYGYT
TRBJ1-2 - TRBV28 ASTPDTTNYGYT
TRBJ1-1 - TRBV10-1 ASSDGRGTEAF
TRBJ2-1 - TRBV12-2 ASRLALSSGSGSYNEQF
TRBJ2-5 - TRBV6-1 ASSDREEETQY
TRBJ2-7 TRBD1 TRBV7-9 ASRPTGTGESQQY
TRBJ2-1 - TRBV19 ASSIVREIPQRNEQF
TRBJ1-1 - TRBV28 ASSLETVNTEAF
TRBJ2-6 - TRBV25-1 ASSEQGSGANVLT
TRBJ2-1 - TRBV7-2 ASSRLGVAEGNEQF
TRBJ2-7 - TRBV30 AFGEGGYEQY
TRBJ2-3 TRBD2 TRBV9 ASSVGPLAGVTDTQY
TRBJ2-2 TRBD2 TRBV27 ASGRPPAGDTGELF